Detailed here is one T cell receptor beta chain. Antigen: not known. This sample is drawn from a study of cytomegalovirus exposure and HLA in healthy donors. Study background: Among some 400 genotyped donors, roughly 81% fell in the Caucasian-associated ancestry cluster.

PCR used 60 Vbeta primers and 13 Jbeta primers. Assay: immunoSEQ multiplex PCR; the TCRdb copy retains only in-frame clones and omits some. The sample lists around 72,000 clones, around three quarters seen once, with about 5.7% in the top ten. Germline V gene sequence: CDR1 SGHVS, CDR2 FQNEAQ. The CDR3 spans 14 residues. J was trimmed by 13 bases and V by 3 bases; bases with no gene match: 9. Study conclusions and caveats: Some V segments (TRBV6-2 and TRBV6-3 among them) were excluded as indistinguishable. About 87% or about 30% of the time was how often most TCR beta V segments were productive, according to an earlier analysis. Association of a missense DCLRE1C variant with TCR beta V- and J-gene trimming was reported in a later analysis.

The clonotype originates from a man aged 50-59 years in good health and CMV-seronegative. The chain carries TRBV7-8 and TRBJ2-2; 9 bases line up with TRBD2. The specimen sequenced was PBMCs. The CDR3 nucleotides are TGTGCCAGCAGCTTGGCGGGGGGGCGTATGGGGCTGTTTTTT. It translates to CASSLAGGRMGLFF. The full variable domain, in which reference TRBV7-8 and TRBJ2-2 provide the parts outside the CDR3, is GAGVSQSPRYKVAKRGQDVALRCDPISGHVSLFWYQQALGQGPEFLTYFQNEAQLDKSGLPSDRFFAERPEGSVSTLKIQRTQQEDSAVYLCASSLAGGRMGLFFGEGSRLTVL.